The source of this T cell receptor beta chain is a study of T cells in localized non-small cell lung cancer. General study findings and limits: Turning up in adjacent lung were a median around 60 of the top 100 tumor clones. Uninvolved adjacent lung had higher T cell clonality than tumor and all other tissues.

Adjacent lung lacking atypia came from at least 2 cm beyond the tumor margin. In germline, CDR1 is LNHNV, CDR2 YYDKDF (reference sequence). The CDR3 runs 18 residues. The V and J ends lost 4 bases and 3 bases, in that order; junction bases with no gene match: 18. Clones were read by immunoSEQ multiplex PCR, and TCRdb kept only the in-frame ones, dropping some. The table records around 1,500 clones, 20% to 30% of them present only once. Of note for this clone: Antigen: not known.

Sequenced here: normal lung tissue next to the tumor, sampled before any cancer treatment. The chain employs TRBV15 and TRBJ2-7; TRBD1 aligns across 7 bases. This clonotype originated in a male donor at least 60 years old with stage II squamous cell lung carcinoma. The CDR3 loop is CATSKLQGPAGPYYEQYF. CDR3 bases: TGTGCCACCAGCAAACTACAGGGGCCCGCTGGCCCTTACTACGAGCAGTACTTC.